This T cell receptor (beta chain) was found in a study of T cells in Graves' hyperthyroidism and ophthalmopathy. Many counts were recorded for this clonotype. The germline gives CDR1 DFQATT, CDR2 SNEGSKA (reference sequence). The CDR3 length is 11 residues. V lost 1 base and J lost 6, with 5 bases in between. Amplified TCR beta CDR3 regions came from RNA transcripts. Using the HTBI primer set, a first-round RT-PCR was run on the TCR CDR3. Via MiXCR, TCRdb re-called the multiplex PCR reads, giving one row per CDR3 protein. The sample includes about 580,000 distinct CDR3 sequences, approximately 14% seen only once; the top ten take 5.8%.

What was sequenced was blood. This rearrangement joins TRBV20-1 to TRBJ2-3; D not certain. The TCR comes from a woman aged 30 to 39 with Graves' hyperthyroidism that later progressed to Graves' ophthalmopathy. The CDR3 reads CSARVGDTQYF. The CDR3 region has the DNA TGCAGTGCTAGAGTAGGGGATACGCAGTATTTT.